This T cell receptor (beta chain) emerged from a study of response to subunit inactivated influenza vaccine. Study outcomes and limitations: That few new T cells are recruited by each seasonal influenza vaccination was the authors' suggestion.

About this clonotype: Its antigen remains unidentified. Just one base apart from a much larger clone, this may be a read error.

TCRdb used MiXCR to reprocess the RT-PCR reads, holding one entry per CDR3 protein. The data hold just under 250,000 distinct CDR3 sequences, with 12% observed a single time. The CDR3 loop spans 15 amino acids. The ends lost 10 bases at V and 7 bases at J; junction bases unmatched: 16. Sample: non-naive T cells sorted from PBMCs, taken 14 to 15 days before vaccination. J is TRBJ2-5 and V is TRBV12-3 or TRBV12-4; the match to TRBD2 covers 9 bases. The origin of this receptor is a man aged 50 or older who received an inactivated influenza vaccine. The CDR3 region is CAINQRGLAGGTQYF. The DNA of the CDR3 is TGTGCCATCAACCAAAGGGGACTAGCAGGTGGGACCCAGTACTTC.